This T cell receptor beta chain was captured by sequencing in a study of T cells in Graves' hyperthyroidism and ophthalmopathy. Study details: Any treatment followed the collection of peripheral blood at initial diagnosis. Findings of the study overall: Most thyroid clonotypes that were expanded above 0.001 also turned up in blood.

With 8 bases clipped from V and 1 base from J, the junction kept 16 bases outside the gene matches. The length of the CDR3 is 18 residues. CDR1 is MDHEN and CDR2 is SYDVKM in the germline V gene. For the diagnoses, clinical symptoms, serum thyroxine and TRAb, thyroid ultrasound and orbital computed tomography were used. It was RNA transcripts that yielded the amplified TCR beta CDR3 regions. First-round RT-PCR targeting the TCR CDR3 was performed with the HTBI primer set. TCRdb reprocessed the multiplex PCR reads via MiXCR and lists one record per CDR3 protein. The data contain some 560,000 distinct CDR3 sequences, 12% to 15% of them singletons. This clonotype was observed at least ten times. Its target is not known.

This chain uses TRBV28 with TRBJ1-4, with 7 bases lining up with TRBD1. Sequenced input: blood. The sequence came from a woman aged 35 to 49 with Graves' hyperthyroidism. The CDR3 DNA follows: TGTGCCAGCTCTAATGTCGAGGGGGCGCGGGGAACTAATGAAAAACTGTTTTTT. Protein sequence: CASSNVEGARGTNEKLFF.